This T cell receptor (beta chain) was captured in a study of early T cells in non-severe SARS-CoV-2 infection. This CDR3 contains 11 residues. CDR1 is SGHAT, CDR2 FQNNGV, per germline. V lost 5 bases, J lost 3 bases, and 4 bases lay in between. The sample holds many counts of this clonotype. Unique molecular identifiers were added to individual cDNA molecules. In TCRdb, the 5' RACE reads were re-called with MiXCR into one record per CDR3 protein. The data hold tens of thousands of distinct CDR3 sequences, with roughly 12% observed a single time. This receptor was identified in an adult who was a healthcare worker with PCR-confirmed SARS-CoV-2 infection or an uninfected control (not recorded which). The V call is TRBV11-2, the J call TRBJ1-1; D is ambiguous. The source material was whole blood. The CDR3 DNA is TGTGCCAGCAGCCTCCACACTGAAGCTTTCTTT. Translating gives CASSLHTEAFF.